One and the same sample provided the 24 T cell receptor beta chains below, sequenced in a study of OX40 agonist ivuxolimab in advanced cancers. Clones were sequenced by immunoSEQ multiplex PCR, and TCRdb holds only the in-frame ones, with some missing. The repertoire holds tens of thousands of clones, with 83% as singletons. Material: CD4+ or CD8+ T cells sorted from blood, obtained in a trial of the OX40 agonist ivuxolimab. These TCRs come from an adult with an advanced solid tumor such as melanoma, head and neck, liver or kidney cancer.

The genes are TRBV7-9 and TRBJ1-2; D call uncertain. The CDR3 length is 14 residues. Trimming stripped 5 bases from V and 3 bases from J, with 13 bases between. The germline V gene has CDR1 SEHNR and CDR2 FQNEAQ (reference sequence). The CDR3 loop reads CASSPQVIDYGYTF. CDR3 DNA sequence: TGTGCCAGCAGCCCCCAGGTTATTGACTATGGCTACACCTTC.

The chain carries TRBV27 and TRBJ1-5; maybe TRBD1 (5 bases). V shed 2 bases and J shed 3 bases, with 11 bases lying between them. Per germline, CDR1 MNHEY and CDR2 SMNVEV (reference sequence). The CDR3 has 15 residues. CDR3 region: CASSLSLGANQPQHF. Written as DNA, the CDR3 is TGTGCCAGCAGTTTAAGTTTAGGGGCCAATCAGCCCCAGCATTTT.

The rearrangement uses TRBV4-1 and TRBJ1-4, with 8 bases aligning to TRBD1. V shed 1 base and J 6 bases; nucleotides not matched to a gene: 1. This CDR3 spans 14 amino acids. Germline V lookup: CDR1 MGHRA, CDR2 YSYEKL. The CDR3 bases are TGCGCCAGCAGCCAAGGACAGGGGTATGAAAAACTGTTTTTT. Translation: CASSQGQGYEKLFF.

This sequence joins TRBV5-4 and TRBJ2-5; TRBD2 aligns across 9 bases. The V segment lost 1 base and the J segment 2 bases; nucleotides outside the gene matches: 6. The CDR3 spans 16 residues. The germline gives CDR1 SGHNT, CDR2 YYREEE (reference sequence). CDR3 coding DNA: TGTGCCAGCAGCTTGTTGGCGGGGGGGGATCAAGAGACCCAGTACTTC. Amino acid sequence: CASSLLAGGDQETQYF. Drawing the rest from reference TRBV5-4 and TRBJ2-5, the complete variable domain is ETGVTQSPTHLIKTRGQQVTLRCSSQSGHNTVSWYQQALGQGPQFIFQYYREEENGRGNFPPRFSGLQFPNYSSELNVNALELDDSALYLCASSLLAGGDQETQYFGPGTRLLVL.

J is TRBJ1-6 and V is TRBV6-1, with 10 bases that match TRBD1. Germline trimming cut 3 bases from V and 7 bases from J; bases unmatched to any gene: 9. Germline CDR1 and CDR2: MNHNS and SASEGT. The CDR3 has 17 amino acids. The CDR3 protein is CASSDRDRGLGNSPLHF. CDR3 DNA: TGTGCCAGCAGTGATCGGGACAGGGGTTTAGGAAATTCACCCCTCCACTTT.

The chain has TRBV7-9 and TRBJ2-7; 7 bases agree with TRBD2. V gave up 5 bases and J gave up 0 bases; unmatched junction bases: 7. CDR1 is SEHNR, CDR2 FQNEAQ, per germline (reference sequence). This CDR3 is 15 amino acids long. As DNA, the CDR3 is TGTGCCAGCAGCCCCCTCGGGGGGAACTCCTACGAGCAGTACTTC. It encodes CASSPLGGNSYEQYF.

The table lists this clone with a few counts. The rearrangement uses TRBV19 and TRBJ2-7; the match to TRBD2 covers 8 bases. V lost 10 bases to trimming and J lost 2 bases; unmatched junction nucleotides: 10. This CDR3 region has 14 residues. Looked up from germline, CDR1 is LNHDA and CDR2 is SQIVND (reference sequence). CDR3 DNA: TGTGCCACCAGAGAGCGGGGGCTCACCTACGAGCAGTACTTC. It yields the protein CATRERGLTYEQYF.

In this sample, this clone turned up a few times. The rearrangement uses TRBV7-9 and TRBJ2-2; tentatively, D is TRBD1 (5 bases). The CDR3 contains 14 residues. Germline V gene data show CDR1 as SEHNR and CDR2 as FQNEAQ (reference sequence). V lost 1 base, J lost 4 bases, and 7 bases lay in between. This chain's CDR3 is CASSLVQGTGELFF. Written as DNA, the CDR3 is TGTGCCAGCAGCTTAGTCCAGGGCACCGGGGAGCTGTTTTTT.

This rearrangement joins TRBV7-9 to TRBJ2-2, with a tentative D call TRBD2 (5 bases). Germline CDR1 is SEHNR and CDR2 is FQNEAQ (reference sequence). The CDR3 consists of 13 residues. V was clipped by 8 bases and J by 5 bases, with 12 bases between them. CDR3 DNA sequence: TGTGCCAGCTCTCACGGGGAGACCGGGGAGCTGTTTTTT. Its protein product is CASSHGETGELFF.

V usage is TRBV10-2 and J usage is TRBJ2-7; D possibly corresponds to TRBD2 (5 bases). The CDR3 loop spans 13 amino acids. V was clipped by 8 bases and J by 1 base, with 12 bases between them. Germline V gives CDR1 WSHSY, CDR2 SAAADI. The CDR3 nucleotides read TGCGCCAGCCGCCCCGGAGGTTCCTACGAGCAGTACTTC. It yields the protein CASRPGGSYEQYF.

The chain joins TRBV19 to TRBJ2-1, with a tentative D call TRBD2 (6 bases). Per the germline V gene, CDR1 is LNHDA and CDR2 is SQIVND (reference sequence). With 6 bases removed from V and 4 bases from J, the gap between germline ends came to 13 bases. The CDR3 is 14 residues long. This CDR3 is CASSSGGGYNEQFF. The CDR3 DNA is TGTGCCAGTAGCTCCGGTGGGGGGTACAATGAGCAGTTCTTC.

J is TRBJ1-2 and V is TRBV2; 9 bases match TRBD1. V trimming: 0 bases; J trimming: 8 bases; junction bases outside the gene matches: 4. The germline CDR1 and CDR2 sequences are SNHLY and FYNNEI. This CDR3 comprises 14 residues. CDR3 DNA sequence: TGTGCCAGCAGTGAAGCACGGACAGGGGAAGGCTACACCTTC. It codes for CASSEARTGEGYTF.

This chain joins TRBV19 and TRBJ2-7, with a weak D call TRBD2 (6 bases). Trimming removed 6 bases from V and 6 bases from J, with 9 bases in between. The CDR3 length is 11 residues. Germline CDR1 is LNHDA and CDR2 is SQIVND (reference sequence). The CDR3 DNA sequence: TGTGCCAGTAGCGGGGGATCCGAGCAGTACTTC. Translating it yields CASSGGSEQYF.

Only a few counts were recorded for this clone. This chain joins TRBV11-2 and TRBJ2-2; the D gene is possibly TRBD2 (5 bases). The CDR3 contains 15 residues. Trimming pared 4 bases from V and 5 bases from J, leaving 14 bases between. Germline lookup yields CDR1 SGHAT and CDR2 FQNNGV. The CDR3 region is CASSWGEGGTGELFF. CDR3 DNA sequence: TGTGCCAGCAGCTGGGGAGAGGGTGGAACCGGGGAGCTGTTTTTT.

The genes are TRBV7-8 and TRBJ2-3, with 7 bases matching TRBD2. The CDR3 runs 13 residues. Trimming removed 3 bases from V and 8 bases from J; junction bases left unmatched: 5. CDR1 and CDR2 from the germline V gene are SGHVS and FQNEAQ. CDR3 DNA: TGTGCCAGCAGCTTTTCTTCGGGGGGTACGCAGTATTTT. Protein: CASSFSSGGTQYF.

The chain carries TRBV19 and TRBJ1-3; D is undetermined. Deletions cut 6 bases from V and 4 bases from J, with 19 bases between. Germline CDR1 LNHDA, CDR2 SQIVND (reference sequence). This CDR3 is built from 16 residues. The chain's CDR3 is CASSSYRAPPGNTIYF. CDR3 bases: TGTGCCAGTAGCTCATACCGGGCTCCCCCAGGAAACACCATATATTTT.

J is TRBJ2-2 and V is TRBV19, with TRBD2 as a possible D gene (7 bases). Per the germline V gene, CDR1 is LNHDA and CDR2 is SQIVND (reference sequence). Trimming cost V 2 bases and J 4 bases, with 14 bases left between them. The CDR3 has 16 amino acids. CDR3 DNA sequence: TGTGCCAGTAGTATATATGGGGGGGCTCGCACCGGGGAGCTGTTTTTT. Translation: CASSIYGGARTGELFF.

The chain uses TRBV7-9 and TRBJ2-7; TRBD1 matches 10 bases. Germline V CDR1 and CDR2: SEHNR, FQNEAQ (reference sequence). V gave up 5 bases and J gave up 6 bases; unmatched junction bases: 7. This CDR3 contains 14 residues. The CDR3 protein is CASSLSGTGAEQYF. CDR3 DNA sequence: TGTGCCAGCAGCCTCTCGGGGACAGGGGCCGAGCAGTACTTC.

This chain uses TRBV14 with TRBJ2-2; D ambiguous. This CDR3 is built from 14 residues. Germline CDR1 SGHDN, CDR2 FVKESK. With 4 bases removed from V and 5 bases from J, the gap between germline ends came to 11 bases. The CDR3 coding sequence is TGTGCCAGCAGCCCCTATGGGGAAACCGGGGAGCTGTTTTTT. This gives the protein CASSPYGETGELFF.

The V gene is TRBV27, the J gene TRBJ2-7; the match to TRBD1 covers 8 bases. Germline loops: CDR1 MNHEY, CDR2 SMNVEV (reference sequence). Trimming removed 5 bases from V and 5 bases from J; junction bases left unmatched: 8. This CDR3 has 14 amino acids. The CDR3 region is CASSTTGGLDEQYF. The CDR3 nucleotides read TGTGCCAGCAGTACAACAGGGGGGCTGGACGAGCAGTACTTC.

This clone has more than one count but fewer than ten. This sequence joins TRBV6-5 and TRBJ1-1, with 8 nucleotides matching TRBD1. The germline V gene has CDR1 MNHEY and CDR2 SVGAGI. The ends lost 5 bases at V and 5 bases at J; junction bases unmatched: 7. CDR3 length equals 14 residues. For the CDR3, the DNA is TGTGCCAGCAGTCCTCAGGGGGCGCAGACTGAAGCTTTCTTT. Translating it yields CASSPQGAQTEAFF.

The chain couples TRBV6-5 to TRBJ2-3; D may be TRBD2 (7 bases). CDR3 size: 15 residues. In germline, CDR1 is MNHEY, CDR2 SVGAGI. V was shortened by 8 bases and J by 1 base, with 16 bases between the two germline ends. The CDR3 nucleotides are TGTGCCAGCCGAGTAGGGGGGGCCCGCACAGATACGCAGTATTTT. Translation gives CASRVGGARTDTQYF.

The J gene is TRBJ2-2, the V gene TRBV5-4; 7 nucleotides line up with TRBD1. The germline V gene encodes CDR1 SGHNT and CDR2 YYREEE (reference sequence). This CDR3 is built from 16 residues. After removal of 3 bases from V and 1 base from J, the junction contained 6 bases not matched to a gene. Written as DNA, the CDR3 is TGTGCCAGCAGCTCGGGACAGTTGATGAACACCGGGGAGCTGTTTTTT. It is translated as CASSSGQLMNTGELFF.

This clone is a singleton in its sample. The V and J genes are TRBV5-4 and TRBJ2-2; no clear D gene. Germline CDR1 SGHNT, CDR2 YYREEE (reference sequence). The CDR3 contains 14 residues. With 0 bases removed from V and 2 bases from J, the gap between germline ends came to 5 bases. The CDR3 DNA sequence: TGTGCCAGCAGCTTGGCCGGCAACACCGGGGAGCTGTTTTTT. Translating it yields CASSLAGNTGELFF.